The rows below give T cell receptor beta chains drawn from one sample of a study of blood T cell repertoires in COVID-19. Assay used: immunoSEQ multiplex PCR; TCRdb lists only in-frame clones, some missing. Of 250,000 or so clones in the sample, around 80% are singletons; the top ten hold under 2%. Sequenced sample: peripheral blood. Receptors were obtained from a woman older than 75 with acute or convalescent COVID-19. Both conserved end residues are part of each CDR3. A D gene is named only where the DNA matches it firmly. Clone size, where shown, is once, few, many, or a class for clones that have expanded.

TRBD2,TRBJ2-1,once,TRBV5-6,TGTGCCAGCAGCTTCCCGGGTGGGGGGGCCTACAATGAGCAGTTCTTC,CASSFPGGGAYNEQFF
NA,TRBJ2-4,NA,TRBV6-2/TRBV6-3,TGTGCCAGCAGTCGTCTAAACGTTCTAGCGCTAGCCAAAAACATTCAGTACTTC,CASSRLNVLALAKNIQYF
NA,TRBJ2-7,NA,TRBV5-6,TGTGCCAGCAGCTTGGTAAGCTTGATAACCTACGAGCAGTACTTC,CASSLVSLITYEQYF
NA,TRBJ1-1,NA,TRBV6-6,TGTGCCAGCAGTCTCCTCCAAGGGCCGCTGGGGGCAGGGAACACTGAAGCTTTCTTT,CASSLLQGPLGAGNTEAFF
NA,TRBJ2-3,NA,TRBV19,TGTGCCAGTGCATTCGGGACGGGAGCTTGGGATACGCAGTATTTT,CASAFGTGAWDTQYF
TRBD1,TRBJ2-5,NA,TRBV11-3,TGTGCCAGCAGCAAAGGACAGGGGGCGAAAGAGACCCAGTACTTC,CASSKGQGAKETQYF
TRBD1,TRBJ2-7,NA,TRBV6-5,TGTGCCAGCAGACGGGACAGGTTCTCCTACGAGCAGTACTTC,CASRRDRFSYEQYF
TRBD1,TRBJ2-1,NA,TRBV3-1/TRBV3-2,TGTGCCAGCAGGCTCGACCGGGACAGATACAATGAGCAGTTCTTC,CASRLDRDRYNEQFF
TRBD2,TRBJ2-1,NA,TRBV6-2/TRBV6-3,TGTGCCAGCAGTTACTGGGCGGGAGTGGCAAATGAGCAGTTCTTC,CASSYWAGVANEQFF
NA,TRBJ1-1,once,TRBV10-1,TGCGCCAGTCATGATACAGGAGCTTGGACTGAAGCTTTCTTT,CASHDTGAWTEAFF
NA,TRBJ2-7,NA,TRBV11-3,TGTGCCAGCAGCTTAGATAACGAGCAGTACTTC,CASSLDNEQYF
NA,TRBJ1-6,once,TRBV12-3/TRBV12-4,TGTGCCAGCAGCCCGAGGGAAAATTCACCCCTCCACTTT,CASSPRENSPLHF
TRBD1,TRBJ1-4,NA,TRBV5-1,TGCGCCAGCAGCCAGGGACAGGGGGTAACTAATGAAAAACTGTTTTTT,CASSQGQGVTNEKLFF
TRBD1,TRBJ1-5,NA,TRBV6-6,TGTGCCAGCAGTCTGACCGGGACAGTCAATCAGCCCCAGCATTTT,CASSLTGTVNQPQHF
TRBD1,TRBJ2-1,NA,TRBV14,TGTGCCAGCAGCGAAAAGGCCGGGACAGGGTCGTACAATGAGCAGTTCTTC,CASSEKAGTGSYNEQFF
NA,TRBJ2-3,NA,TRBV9,TGTGCCAGCAGCGTAGACGGACTCACAGATACGCAGTATTTT,CASSVDGLTDTQYF
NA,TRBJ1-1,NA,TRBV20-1,TGCAGTGCTAGTAGTGGTCACCTAATGAACACTGAAGCTTTCTTT,CSASSGHLMNTEAFF
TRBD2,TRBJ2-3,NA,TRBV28,TGTGCCAGCAGCCCGACTAGCGAACTCACAGATACGCAGTATTTT,CASSPTSELTDTQYF
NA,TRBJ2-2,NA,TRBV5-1,TGCGCCAGCAGCGTACTGGAGGGGACCGGGGAGCTGTTTTTT,CASSVLEGTGELFF
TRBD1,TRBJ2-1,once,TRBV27,TGTGCCAGCAGTGCAACCGGGACAGGGTACAATGAGCAGTTCTTC,CASSATGTGYNEQFF
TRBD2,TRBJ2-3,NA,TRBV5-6,TGTGCCAGCAGCTTGGTGGCTAGCGGTAACCGCGCAGATACGCAGTATTTT,CASSLVASGNRADTQYF
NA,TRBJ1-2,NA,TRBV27,TGTGCCAGCAGTTTAGGGGGGGGCTATGGCTACACCTTC,CASSLGGGYGYTF
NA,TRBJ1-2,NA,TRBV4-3,TGCGCCAGCAGCCAAAGCTGGGGGGGGCTTTCTGGCTACACCTTC,CASSQSWGGLSGYTF
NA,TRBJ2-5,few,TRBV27,TGTGCCAGCAGGCTTAACGGGGGGCTGGGAGAGACCCAGTACTTC,CASRLNGGLGETQYF
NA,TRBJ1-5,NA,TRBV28,TGTGCCAGCAGTCGAAAGACTAATTTGAGCAATCAGCCCCAGCATTTT,CASSRKTNLSNQPQHF
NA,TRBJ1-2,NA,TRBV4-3,TGCGCCAGCAGCCAAGATCGGGTAGGGACACGAGTTAACTATGGCTACACCTTC,CASSQDRVGTRVNYGYTF